The clone carrying this TCR delta chain was found a few times. What it binds is unknown. These data come from a study of Vδ1+ human thymocytes. The CDR3 loop spans 19 amino acids. Trimming at V came to 4 bases and at J to 2 bases, leaving 18 bases not matched to a gene. Per the germline V gene, CDR1 is TSWWSYY and CDR2 is QGS. Sequences come from RNA converted to cDNA by reverse transcription. Pooled V-gene forward primers with one constant-region reverse primer generated the CDR3 amplicons by multiplex PCR. TCRdb re-called the multiplex PCR reads via CATT. Here the sample spans approximately 19,000 delta-chain clones, about 8% being singletons. General observations from the study: Highly polyclonal TRG and TRD repertoires with Gaussian CDR3 length distributions appeared in thymus.

Thymocytes were sorted as CD3+ TCRVdelta1+ TCRVdelta2- after alphabeta T cell depletion. The V call is TRDV1, the J call TRDJ1, with 8 nucleotides matching TRDD3. Input material: Vdelta1+ gamma-delta thymocytes from the thymus. Subset given: FACS-sorted CD3+ TCRalphabeta- TCRVdelta1+ TCRVdelta2- thymocytes. The TCR originated in a child younger than two who had congenital heart surgery. CDR3 sequence: CALGGGSGTGGTATDKLIF. The CDR3 coding sequence is TGTGCTCTTGGGGGCGGTAGCGGTACTGGGGGCACGGCGACCGATAAACTCATCTTT.